These 14 T cell receptor beta chains were sequenced from one sample in a study of Graves' ophthalmopathy and Graves' hyperthyroidism. RNA served as the template for amplifying TCR beta CDR3 regions. HTBI-primed first-round RT-PCR preceded second-round multiplex PCR. TCRdb fed the multiplex PCR reads into MiXCR, producing one record per CDR3 protein. The sample shows hundreds of thousands of distinct CDR3 sequences, more than 40% of them seen only once. The sequencing sample was made of peripheral blood. The receptors shown here come from an adult man with Graves' ophthalmopathy.

This rearrangement joins TRBV10-3 to TRBJ2-7; 7 bases are a match to TRBD1. The CDR3 has 15 amino acids. Germline CDR1 ENHRY, CDR2 SYGVKD. Unmatched junction bases numbered 12, after V lost 6 bases and J lost 4 bases. CDR3 DNA sequence: TGTGCCATCAGCGGAACTAAGGGACAGACTTACGAGCAGTACTTC. Translated, it gives CAISGTKGQTYEQYF.

The rearrangement joins TRBV10-3 to TRBJ2-2; D is perhaps TRBD1 or TRBD2 (6 bases each). The CDR3 extends over 15 amino acids. Germline CDR1 and CDR2: ENHRY and SYGVKD. Trimming shortened V by 5 bases and J by 4 bases, and 14 bases separated the two germline ends. CDR3 sequence reads: CAISLGGVGTGELFF. The CDR3 nucleotides read TGTGCCATCAGTCTGGGGGGCGTTGGCACCGGGGAGCTGTTTTTT.

The chain employs TRBV4-3 and TRBJ2-7; 8 bases match TRBD2. V dropped 3 bases and J dropped 3; count of bases not matched to a gene: 7. The CDR3 length is 15 residues. The germline CDR1 and CDR2 sequences are LGHNA and YSLEER. CDR3 DNA: TGCGCCAGCAGCCACCCCCTAGCGGGTGTCTACGAGCAGTACTTC. Protein product: CASSHPLAGVYEQYF.

The J gene is TRBJ1-1, the V gene TRBV6-6, with 7 positions matching TRBD1. The CDR3 length is 16 residues. The germline gives CDR1 MNHNY, CDR2 SVGAGI (reference sequence). V trimming: 6 bases; J trimming: 5 bases; junction bases outside the gene matches: 15. CDR3 nucleotides: TGTGCCAGCAGAGCCCGCCTACAGGGGATGGGTACTGAAGCTTTCTTT. Translating it yields CASRARLQGMGTEAFF.

With respect to this clonotype: A clone one base away is much larger, so this may be a read error. The chain carries TRBV12-3 or TRBV12-4 and TRBJ1-5; 7 bases are a match to TRBD1. Trimming at V came to 5 bases and at J to 9 bases, leaving 10 bases not matched to a gene. The CDR3 sequence is 14 residues long. CDR3 DNA: TGTGCCAGCAGTCTTCGACAGGGTCATCGGCCCCAGCATTTT. Translation gives CASSLRQGHRPQHF.

The chain is built from TRBV12-3 or TRBV12-4 and TRBJ2-5; possibly TRBD2 for D (6 bases). This CDR3 is built from 15 residues. The V gene lost 4 bases and the J gene lost 5 bases, with 17 bases spanning the gap. The DNA of the CDR3 is TGTGCCAGCAGTTCGCAGTGGGCGGGGCTGGAGACCCAGTACTTC. As protein: CASSSQWAGLETQYF.

The chain has TRBV7-1 and TRBJ1-2; the match to TRBD1 covers 7 bases. TRBV7-1 has ORF status, its function being uncertain. This CDR3 is 15 amino acids long. V shed 8 bases and J 3 bases; nucleotides not matched to a gene: 12. This chain's CDR3 is CASVDRQGLHYGYTF. CDR3 nucleotide sequence: TGTGCCAGCGTTGACCGACAGGGCCTTCACTATGGCTACACCTTC.

This chain links TRBV7-2 with TRBJ2-7, with D perhaps matching TRBD2 (6 bases). The CDR3 is 14 amino acids. Germline V gene data show CDR1 as SGHTA and CDR2 as FQGNSA. V was clipped by 3 bases and J by 2 bases, with 11 bases between them. The CDR3 DNA follows: TGTGCCAGCAGCTTGGGGGACTTACCCTACGAGCAGTACTTC. Its protein is CASSLGDLPYEQYF. Together with reference TRBV7-2 and TRBJ2-7, the CDR3 gives the full variable domain: GAGVSQSPSNKVTEKGKDVELRCDPISGHTALYWYRQSLGQGLEFLIYFQGNSAPDKSGLPSDRFSAERTGGSVSTLTIQRTQQEDSAVYLCASSLGDLPYEQYFGPGTRLTVT.

Many counts were recorded for this clonotype. The V and J genes are TRBV12-3 or TRBV12-4 and TRBJ1-6, with D possibly being TRBD1 (5 bases). The CDR3 loop spans 15 amino acids. The V gene lost 2 bases and the J gene lost 7 bases, with 12 bases spanning the gap. DNA for the CDR3: TGTGCCAGCAGTTTAAGACAGAGGAAGAATTCACCCCTCCACTTT. This gives the protein CASSLRQRKNSPLHF.

This clonotype was observed at least ten times. This chain connects TRBV29-1 to TRBJ1-1; maybe TRBD1 (5 bases). V was clipped by 5 bases and J by 6 bases, with 10 bases between them. CDR3 length equals 11 residues. Germline V gene sequence: CDR1 SQVTM, CDR2 ANQGSEA. The CDR3 loop reads CSVPPGPEAFF. The DNA for the CDR3 is TGCAGCGTTCCACCGGGACCTGAAGCTTTCTTT.

The chain carries TRBV12-3 or TRBV12-4 and TRBJ1-4; 7 bases align to TRBD1. This CDR3 has 15 amino acids. J was trimmed by 2 bases and V by 5 bases; bases with no gene match: 5. CDR3 residues: CASSPNRGTNEKLFF. The CDR3 DNA reads TGTGCCAGCAGTCCCAACAGGGGCACTAATGAAAAACTGTTTTTT.

The table lists this clonotype with many counts. V is TRBV5-1 and J is TRBJ1-1, with a tentative D call TRBD1 (6 bases). The CDR3 consists of 14 residues. CDR1 is SGHRS and CDR2 is YFSETQ in the germline V gene. V lost 5 bases, J lost 1 base, and 12 bases lay in between. CDR3 nucleotide sequence: TGCGCCAGCAGACAGACAGGAACGAACACTGAAGCTTTCTTT. It translates to CASRQTGTNTEAFF. Looking up the rest from reference TRBV5-1 and TRBJ1-1 gives the full variable domain: KAGVTQTPRYLIKTRGQQVTLSCSPISGHRSVSWYQQTPGQGLQFLFEYFSETQRNKGNFPGRFSGRQFSNSRSEMNVSTLELGDSALYLCASRQTGTNTEAFFGQGTRLTVV.

In its sample, this clonotype was seen many times. A clone one base away is much larger, so this may be a read error. V usage is TRBV24-1 and J usage is TRBJ1-5; D unresolved. Per germline, CDR1 KGHDR and CDR2 SFDVKD. V was pared by 5 bases and J by 6 bases, with 1 base between. The CDR3 contains 10 residues. The CDR3 region has the DNA TGTGCCACCAGTGGTCAGCCCCAGCATTTT. Protein product: CATSGQPQHF.

This chain connects TRBV29-1 to TRBJ1-2; TRBD1 matches at 9 bases. This CDR3 spans 14 amino acids. Germline CDR1 SQVTM, CDR2 ANQGSEA. Trimming at V came to 6 bases and at J to 7 bases, leaving 12 bases not matched to a gene. This chain's CDR3 is CSVTGQGPQFGYTF. The CDR3 region has the DNA TGCAGCGTCACGGGACAGGGCCCTCAGTTTGGCTACACCTTC.